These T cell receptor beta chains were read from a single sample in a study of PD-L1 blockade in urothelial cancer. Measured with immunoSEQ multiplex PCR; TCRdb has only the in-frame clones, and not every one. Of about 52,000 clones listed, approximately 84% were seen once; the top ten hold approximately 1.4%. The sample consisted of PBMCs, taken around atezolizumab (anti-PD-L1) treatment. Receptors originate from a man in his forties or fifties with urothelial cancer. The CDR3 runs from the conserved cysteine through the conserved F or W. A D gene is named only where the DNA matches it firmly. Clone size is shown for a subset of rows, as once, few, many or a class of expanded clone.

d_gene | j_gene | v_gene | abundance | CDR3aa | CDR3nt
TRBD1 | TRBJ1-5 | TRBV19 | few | CASSIQGVLGNQPQHF | TGTGCCAGTAGTATTCAGGGGGTTTTGGGCAATCAGCCCCAGCATTTT
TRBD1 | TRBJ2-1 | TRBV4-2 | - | CASSLNPQGAYDEQFF | TGTGCCAGCAGCCTCAACCCGCAGGGGGCGTACGATGAGCAGTTCTTC
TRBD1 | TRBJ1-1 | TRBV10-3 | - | CAISGQGENTEAFF | TGTGCCATCAGCGGACAGGGGGAGAACACTGAAGCTTTCTTT
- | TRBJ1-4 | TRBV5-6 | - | CASSLGQTLNEKLFF | TGTGCCAGCAGCCTTGGACAGACTTTAAATGAAAAACTGTTTTTT
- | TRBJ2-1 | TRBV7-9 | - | CASSLALGGLNEQFF | TGTGCCAGCAGCTTAGCACTAGGGGGTTTAAATGAGCAGTTCTTC
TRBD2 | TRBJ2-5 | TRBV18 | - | CASSRAGGGETQYF | TGTGCCAGCTCACGCGCGGGGGGCGGAGAGACCCAGTACTTC
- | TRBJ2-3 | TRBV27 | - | CASSLVWGTKFADTQYF | TGTGCCAGCAGTTTAGTGTGGGGGACAAAATTCGCAGATACGCAGTATTTT
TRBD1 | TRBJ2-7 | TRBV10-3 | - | CAISVLWDRAWEQYF | TGTGCCATCAGTGTCCTGTGGGACAGGGCGTGGGAGCAGTACTTC
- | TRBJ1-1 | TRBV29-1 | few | CSVEVNPGRNTEAFF | TGCAGCGTTGAAGTTAATCCGGGGAGGAACACTGAAGCTTTCTTT
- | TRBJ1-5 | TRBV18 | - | CASSPNGNQPQHF | TGTGCCAGCTCACCCAACGGGAATCAGCCCCAGCATTTT
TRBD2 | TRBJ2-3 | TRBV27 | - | CASLRTSGRTGWDTQYF | TGTGCCAGCCTTCGGACTAGCGGGAGGACCGGTTGGGATACGCAGTATTTT
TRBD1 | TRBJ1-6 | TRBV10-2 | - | CASRTPGQGNSPLHF | TGCGCCAGCAGAACACCGGGACAGGGGAATTCACCCCTCCACTTT
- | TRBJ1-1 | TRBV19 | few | CASSSGGATEAFF | TGTGCCAGTAGTAGCGGGGGTGCCACTGAAGCTTTCTTT
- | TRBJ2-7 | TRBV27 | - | CASRQGYEQYF | TGTGCCAGCAGACAGGGCTACGAGCAGTACTTC
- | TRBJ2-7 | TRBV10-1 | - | CASSPLSDTAYEQYF | TGCGCCAGCAGTCCATTATCGGACACAGCCTACGAGCAGTACTTC
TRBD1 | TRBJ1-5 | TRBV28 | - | CASSSTTGESSRQPQHF | TGTGCCAGCAGTTCTACGACAGGGGAATCCTCCAGGCAGCCCCAGCATTTT
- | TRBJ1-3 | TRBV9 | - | CASSSRTANSGNTIYF | TGTGCCAGCAGCTCCCGTACAGCAAACTCTGGAAACACCATATATTTT
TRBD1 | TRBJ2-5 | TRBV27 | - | CASSLSRAQGQETQYF | TGTGCCAGCAGTTTATCAAGGGCACAGGGGCAAGAGACCCAGTACTTC
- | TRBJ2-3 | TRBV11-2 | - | CASSFPRSASWSTDTQYF | TGTGCCAGCAGCTTCCCTAGATCAGCGTCCTGGAGCACAGATACGCAGTATTTT
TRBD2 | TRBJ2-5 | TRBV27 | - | CASRTRGGGETQYF | TGTGCCAGCAGAACGCGGGGGGGTGGAGAGACCCAGTACTTC
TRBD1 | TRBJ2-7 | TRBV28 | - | CASSPLEGQGHEQYF | TGTGCCAGCAGTCCCCTAGAGGGACAGGGCCACGAGCAGTACTTC
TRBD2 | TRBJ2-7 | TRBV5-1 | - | CASSPRGSGGPTTSYEQYF | TGCGCCAGCAGCCCGAGGGGGAGCGGGGGCCCTACGACCTCCTACGAGCAGTACTTC
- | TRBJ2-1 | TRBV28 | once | CASTPSGYSYNEQFF | TGTGCCAGCACACCAAGCGGGTATAGCTACAATGAGCAGTTCTTC
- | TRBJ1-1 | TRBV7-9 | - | CASSLQSNTEAFF | TGTGCCAGCAGCTTACAGTCGAACACTGAAGCTTTCTTT
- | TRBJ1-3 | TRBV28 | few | CASSLGPAGGRSGNTIYF | TGTGCCAGCAGTTTAGGGCCGGCAGGCGGGCGGTCTGGAAACACCATATATTTT
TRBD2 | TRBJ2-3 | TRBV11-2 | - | CAITGARGGFISDTQYF | TGTGCCATCACAGGGGCGCGGGGGGGCTTCATCTCAGATACGCAGTATTTT
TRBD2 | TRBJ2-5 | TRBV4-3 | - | CASSQGGTSGQETQYF | TGCGCCAGCAGCCAAGGAGGGACTAGCGGGCAAGAGACCCAGTACTTC
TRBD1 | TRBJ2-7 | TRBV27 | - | CASSPNLPGQGSYEQYF | TGTGCCAGCAGTCCAAACTTGCCGGGACAGGGATCCTACGAGCAGTACTTC
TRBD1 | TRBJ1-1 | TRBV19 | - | CASSIRAGGDETEAFF | TGTGCCAGTAGTATACGGGCAGGGGGCGATGAAACTGAAGCTTTCTTT